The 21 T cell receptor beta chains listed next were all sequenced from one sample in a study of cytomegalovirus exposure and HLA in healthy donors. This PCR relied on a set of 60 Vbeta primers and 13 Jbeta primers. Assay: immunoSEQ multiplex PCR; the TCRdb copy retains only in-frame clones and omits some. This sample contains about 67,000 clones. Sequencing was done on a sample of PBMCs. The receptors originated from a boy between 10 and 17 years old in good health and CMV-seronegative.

The CDR3 DNA reads TGTGCCAGCAGTGAAAGGTTGGGCGGGGCGAGCACAGATACGCAGTATTTT. This encodes CASSERLGGASTDTQYF. The chain joins TRBV2 to TRBJ2-3; D is perhaps TRBD2 (6 bases). Germline CDR1 and CDR2: SNHLY and FYNNEI. The V end lost 2 bases, the J end lost 0 bases, and 15 bases lay between the germline ends. This CDR3 spans 17 amino acids.

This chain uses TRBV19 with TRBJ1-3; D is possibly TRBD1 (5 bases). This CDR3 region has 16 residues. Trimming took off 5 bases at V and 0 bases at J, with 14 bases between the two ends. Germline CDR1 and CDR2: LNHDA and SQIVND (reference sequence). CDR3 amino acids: CASSFRQLSSGNTIYF. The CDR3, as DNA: TGTGCCAGTAGTTTCCGACAGTTGAGCTCTGGAAACACCATATATTTT.

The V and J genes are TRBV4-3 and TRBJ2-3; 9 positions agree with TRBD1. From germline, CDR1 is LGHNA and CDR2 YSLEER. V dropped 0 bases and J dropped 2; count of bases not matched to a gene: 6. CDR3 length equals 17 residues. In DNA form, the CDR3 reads TGCGCCAGCAGCCAAGATGGGTGGACAGGGGACACAGATACGCAGTATTTT. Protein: CASSQDGWTGDTDTQYF.

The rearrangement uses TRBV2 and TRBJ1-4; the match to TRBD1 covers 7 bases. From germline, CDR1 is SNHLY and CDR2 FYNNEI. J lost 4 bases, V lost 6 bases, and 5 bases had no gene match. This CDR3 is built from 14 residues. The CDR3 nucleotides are TGTGCCAGCAGACGAGGGGGCATTAATGAAAAACTGTTTTTT. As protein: CASRRGGINEKLFF.

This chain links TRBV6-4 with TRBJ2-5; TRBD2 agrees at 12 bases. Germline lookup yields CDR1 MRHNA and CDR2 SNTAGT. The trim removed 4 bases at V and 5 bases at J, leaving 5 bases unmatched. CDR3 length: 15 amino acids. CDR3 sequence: CASSATSGSAETQYF. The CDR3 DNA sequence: TGTGCCAGCAGTGCGACTAGCGGGAGTGCCGAGACCCAGTACTTC.

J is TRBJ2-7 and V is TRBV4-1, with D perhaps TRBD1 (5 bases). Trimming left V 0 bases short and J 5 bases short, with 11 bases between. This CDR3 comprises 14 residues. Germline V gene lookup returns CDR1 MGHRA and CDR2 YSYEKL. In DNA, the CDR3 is TGCGCCAGCAGCCAAGAGGGCAGGGCCCACGAGCAGTACTTC. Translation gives CASSQEGRAHEQYF.

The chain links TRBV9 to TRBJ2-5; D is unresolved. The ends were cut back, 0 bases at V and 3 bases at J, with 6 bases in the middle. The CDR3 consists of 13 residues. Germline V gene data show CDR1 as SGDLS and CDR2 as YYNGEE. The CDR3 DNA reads TGTGCCAGCAGCGTAGGGGCAGAAGAGACCCAGTACTTC. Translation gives CASSVGAEETQYF.

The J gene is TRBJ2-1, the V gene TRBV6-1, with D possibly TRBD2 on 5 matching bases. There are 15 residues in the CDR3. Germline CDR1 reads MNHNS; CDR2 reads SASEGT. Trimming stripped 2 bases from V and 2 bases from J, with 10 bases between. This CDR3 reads CASSEWASTYNEQFF. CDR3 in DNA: TGTGCCAGCAGTGAATGGGCTAGCACCTACAATGAGCAGTTCTTC.

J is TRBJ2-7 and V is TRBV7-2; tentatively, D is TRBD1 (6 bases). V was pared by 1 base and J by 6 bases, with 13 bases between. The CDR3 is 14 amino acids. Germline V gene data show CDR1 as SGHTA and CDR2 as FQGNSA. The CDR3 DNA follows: TGTGCCAGCAGCTTAGTAAACAGGGTGGGCGAGCAGTACTTC. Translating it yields CASSLVNRVGEQYF.

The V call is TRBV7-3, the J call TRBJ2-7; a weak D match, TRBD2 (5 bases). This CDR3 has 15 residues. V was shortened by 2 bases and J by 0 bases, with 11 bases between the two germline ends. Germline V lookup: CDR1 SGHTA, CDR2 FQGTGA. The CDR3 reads CASSLFGGDSYEQYF. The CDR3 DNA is TGTGCCAGCAGCTTATTCGGAGGAGACTCCTACGAGCAGTACTTC.

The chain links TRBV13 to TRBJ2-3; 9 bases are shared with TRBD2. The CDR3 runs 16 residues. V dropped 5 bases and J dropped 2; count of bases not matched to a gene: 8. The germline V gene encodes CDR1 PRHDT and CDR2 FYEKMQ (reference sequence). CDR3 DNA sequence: TGTGCCAGCAGCGGAGCCGGGACTAGCTACACAGATACGCAGTATTTT. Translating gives CASSGAGTSYTDTQYF.

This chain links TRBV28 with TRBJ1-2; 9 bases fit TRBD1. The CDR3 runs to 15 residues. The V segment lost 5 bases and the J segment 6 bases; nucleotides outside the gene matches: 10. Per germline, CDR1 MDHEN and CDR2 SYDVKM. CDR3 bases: TGTGCCAGCAGTCCCACTCAGACAGGGGGGAATGGCTACACCTTC. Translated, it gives CASSPTQTGGNGYTF.

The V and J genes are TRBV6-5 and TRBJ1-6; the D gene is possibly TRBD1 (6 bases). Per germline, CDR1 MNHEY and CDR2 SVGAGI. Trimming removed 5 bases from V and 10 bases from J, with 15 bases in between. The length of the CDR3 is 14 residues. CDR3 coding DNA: TGTGCCAGCAGTCTAACCAGGGGCGGGTCACCCCTCCACTTT. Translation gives CASSLTRGGSPLHF.

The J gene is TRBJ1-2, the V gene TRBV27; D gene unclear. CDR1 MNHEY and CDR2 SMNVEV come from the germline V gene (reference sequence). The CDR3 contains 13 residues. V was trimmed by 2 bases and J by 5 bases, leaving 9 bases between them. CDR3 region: CASSLDRTYGYTF. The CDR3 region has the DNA TGTGCCAGCAGTTTAGATCGGACTTATGGCTACACCTTC.

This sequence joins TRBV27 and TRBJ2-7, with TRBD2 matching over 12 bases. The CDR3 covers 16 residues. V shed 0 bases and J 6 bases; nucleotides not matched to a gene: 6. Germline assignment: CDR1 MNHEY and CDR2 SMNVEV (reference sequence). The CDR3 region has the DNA TGTGCCAGCAGTTTATCGTATTTACTAGCGGGAGGCGAGCAGTACTTC. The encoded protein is CASSLSYLLAGGEQYF.

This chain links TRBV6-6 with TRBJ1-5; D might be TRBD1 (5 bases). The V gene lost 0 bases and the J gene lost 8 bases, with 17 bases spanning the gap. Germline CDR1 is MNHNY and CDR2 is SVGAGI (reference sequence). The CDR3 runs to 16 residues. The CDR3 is CASSYSKGPGGEPQHF. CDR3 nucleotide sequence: TGTGCCAGCAGTTACTCGAAAGGTCCCGGAGGGGAGCCCCAGCATTTT.

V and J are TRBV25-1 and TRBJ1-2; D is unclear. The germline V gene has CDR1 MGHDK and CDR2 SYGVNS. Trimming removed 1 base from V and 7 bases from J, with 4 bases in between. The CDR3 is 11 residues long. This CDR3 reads CASSESRGYTF. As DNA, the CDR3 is TGTGCCAGCAGTGAATCGCGTGGCTACACCTTC.

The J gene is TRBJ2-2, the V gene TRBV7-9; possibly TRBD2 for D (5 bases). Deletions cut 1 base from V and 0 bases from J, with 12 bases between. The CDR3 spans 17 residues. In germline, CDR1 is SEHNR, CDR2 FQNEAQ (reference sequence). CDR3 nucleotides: TGTGCCAGCAGCTTAGGGAGACTACTAACGAACACCGGGGAGCTGTTTTTT. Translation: CASSLGRLLTNTGELFF.

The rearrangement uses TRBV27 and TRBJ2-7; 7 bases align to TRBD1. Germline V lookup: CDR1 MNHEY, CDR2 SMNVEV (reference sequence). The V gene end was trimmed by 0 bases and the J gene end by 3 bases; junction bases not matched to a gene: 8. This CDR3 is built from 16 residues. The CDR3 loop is CASSLSIRDRNYEQYF. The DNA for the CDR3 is TGTGCCAGCAGTTTATCCATTCGGGACAGAAACTACGAGCAGTACTTC.

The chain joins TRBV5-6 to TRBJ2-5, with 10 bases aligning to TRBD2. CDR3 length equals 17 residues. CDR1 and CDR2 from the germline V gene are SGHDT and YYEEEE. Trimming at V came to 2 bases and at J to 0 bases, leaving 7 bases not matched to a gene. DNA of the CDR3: TGTGCCAGCAGCTTCAGTAGCGGGGGGAGAGACCAAGAGACCCAGTACTTC. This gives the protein CASSFSSGGRDQETQYF.

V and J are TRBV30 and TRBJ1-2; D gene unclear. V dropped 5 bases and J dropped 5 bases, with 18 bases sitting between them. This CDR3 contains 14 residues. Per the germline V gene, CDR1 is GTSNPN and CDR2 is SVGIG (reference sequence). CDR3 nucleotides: TGTGCCTGGTGCCCGGACTTTCTCCTTTATGGCTACACCTTC. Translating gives CAWCPDFLLYGYTF.